This TCR beta chain was obtained from a study of response to subunit inactivated influenza vaccine. TCRdb fed the RT-PCR reads into MiXCR, producing one record per CDR3 protein. The top ten clones hold 10% to 15% of a sample with 490,000 or so distinct CDR3 sequences, 6% to 9% of them seen once. This clonotype was counted only a few times. Its antigen is not identified. Overall study findings and caveats: The study's authors posited that every seasonal influenza vaccination enlists few new T cells.

V was shortened by 3 bases and J by 0 bases, with 13 bases between the two germline ends. The CDR3 is 16 amino acids. This specimen consisted of PBMCs from blood, obtained less than 30 months after vaccination. The chain is built from TRBV12-3 or TRBV12-4 and TRBJ2-3; a possible D gene is TRBD2 (7 bases). The TCR originated in a man aged 45 to 70 who received an inactivated influenza vaccine. The CDR3 loop is CASSFLRGLSTDTQYF. The DNA for the CDR3 is TGTGCCAGCAGTTTTCTGCGGGGGCTTAGCACAGATACGCAGTATTTT.